The 26 T cell receptor beta chains given below trace back to one sample, sequenced in a study of T cell repertoires in cytomegalovirus infection. TCRdb reprocessed the reads via MiXCR and lists one record per CDR3 protein. This table holds 450,000 to 600,000 distinct CDR3 sequences, around 11% found once. Sequenced: PBMCs. Source of these receptors: a human donor in good health (CMV status not recorded). Some clones in this sample may be carry-over from other donors' samples.

This chain uses TRBV3-1 with TRBJ2-4; TRBD1 matches 9 bases. CDR1 is LGHDT and CDR2 is YNNKEL in the germline V gene (reference sequence). J lost 4 bases, V lost 4 bases, and 2 bases had no gene match. The CDR3 sequence is 14 residues long. CDR3 nucleotide sequence: TGTGCCAGCAGCCCCGGGACAGGGAAAAACATTCAGTACTTC. This encodes CASSPGTGKNIQYF.

Only a few counts were recorded for this clonotype. This chain connects TRBV3-1 to TRBJ2-7; 9 bases match TRBD1. Germline assignment: CDR1 LGHDT and CDR2 YNNKEL (reference sequence). After removal of 5 bases from V and 4 bases from J, the junction contained 12 bases not matched to a gene. CDR3 length: 16 residues. The CDR3 nucleotides are TGTGCCAGCAGCGAATTACCACAGGGGGCGTTTTACGAGCAGTACTTC. Protein product: CASSELPQGAFYEQYF.

The chain employs TRBV12-5 and TRBJ2-7; no clear D. The V gene's germline CDR1 is LGHNT and CDR2 FRNRAP. This CDR3 has 13 amino acids. V lost 1 base, J lost 6 bases, and 10 bases lay in between. The CDR3 DNA follows: TGTGCTAGTGGTTTGGGACATCCTTCCGAGCAGTACTTC. Protein sequence: CASGLGHPSEQYF.

This clonotype showed up many times. This sequence joins TRBV7-2 and TRBJ1-3; D call uncertain. Germline V gene data show CDR1 as SGHTA and CDR2 as FQGNSA. The CDR3 is 13 residues long. V was shortened by 1 base and J by 4 bases, with 5 bases between the two germline ends. The CDR3 bases are TGTGCCAGCAGCTTAGTGAACGGAAACACCATATATTTT. It yields the protein CASSLVNGNTIYF.

This clonotype was seen repeatedly, ten times or more. This chain joins TRBV7-2 and TRBJ1-1; D is unresolved. The CDR3 has 14 amino acids. CDR1 is SGHTA and CDR2 is FQGNSA in the germline V gene. V was cut by 1 base and J by 5 bases, with 11 bases left in between. CDR3 nucleotides: TGTGCCAGCAGCTTAGTGGGGAGGATAACTGAAGCTTTCTTT. Amino acid sequence: CASSLVGRITEAFF.

This clonotype was counted many times. The chain employs TRBV3-1 and TRBJ1-2, with D uncertain. CDR1 is LGHDT and CDR2 is YNNKEL in the germline V gene (reference sequence). The CDR3 has 13 amino acids. V was trimmed by 2 bases and J by 4 bases, leaving 8 bases between them. The CDR3 DNA is TGTGCCAGCAGCCAATTGAATTTCTATGGCTACACCTTC. Protein sequence: CASSQLNFYGYTF.

The gene calls are TRBV20-1 and TRBJ2-5; D is possibly TRBD1 (5 bases). This CDR3 is 14 amino acids long. CDR1 is DFQATT, CDR2 SNEGSKA, per germline (reference sequence). Trimming shortened V by 4 bases and J by 1 base, and 13 bases separated the two germline ends. CDR3 in amino acids: CSANGADPQETQYF. In DNA, the CDR3 is TGCAGTGCTAATGGGGCAGACCCCCAAGAGACCCAGTACTTC.

This chain uses TRBV28 with TRBJ2-5; a possible D gene is TRBD1 (6 bases). The germline V gene has CDR1 MDHEN and CDR2 SYDVKM. Trimming stripped 6 bases from V and 5 bases from J, with 31 bases between. The CDR3 contains 19 residues. The CDR3 bases are TGTGCCAGCAGCTTCATTATGCCATGGCCGAGTCCTCAGGGGGAGACCCAGTACTTC. This codes for CASSFIMPWPSPQGETQYF.

This clonotype has ten or more counts. The chain carries TRBV6-1 and TRBJ1-3; TRBD1 is a possible D gene (5 bases). CDR3 length equals 15 residues. CDR1 and CDR2 from the germline V gene are MNHNS and SASEGT. With 6 bases removed from V and 2 bases from J, the gap between germline ends came to 14 bases. The CDR3 is CASRYRQLPGNTIYF. The DNA for the CDR3 is TGTGCCAGCAGGTACAGGCAACTCCCTGGAAACACCATATATTTT.

This clonotype was seen at least ten times. The genes are TRBV2 and TRBJ1-5, with a tentative D call TRBD1 (5 bases). The germline V gene encodes CDR1 SNHLY and CDR2 FYNNEI. This CDR3 contains 12 residues. V lost 6 bases to trimming and J lost 7 bases, with 10 bases between them. DNA for the CDR3: TGTGCCAGCAGCCAGGGAATCCAGCCCCAGCATTTT. It encodes CASSQGIQPQHF.

This clonotype came up a few times. The rearrangement links TRBV20-1 to TRBJ2-1, with 10 nucleotides matching TRBD2. The trim removed 0 bases at V and 5 bases at J, leaving 10 bases unmatched. This CDR3 has 17 amino acids. Per germline, CDR1 DFQATT and CDR2 SNEGSKA (reference sequence). The CDR3 spells CSARDLGLAGVHNEQFF. CDR3 DNA: TGCAGTGCTAGAGATCTAGGTCTAGCGGGAGTCCACAATGAGCAGTTCTTC.

This clonotype was detected ten times or more. This chain joins TRBV7-3 and TRBJ1-1; possible D gene TRBD1, 5 bases. CDR1 SGHTA and CDR2 FQGTGA come from the germline V gene. There are 13 residues in the CDR3. V was pared by 6 bases and J by 4 bases, with 12 bases between. The CDR3 is CASSRGESTEAFF. The DNA for the CDR3 is TGTGCCAGCAGTCGAGGGGAAAGCACTGAAGCTTTCTTT.

This clonotype was picked up a small number of times. The rearrangement joins TRBV20-1 to TRBJ1-5, with 7 bases identical to TRBD1. The V and J ends lost 7 bases and 2 bases, in that order; junction bases with no gene match: 8. This CDR3 is 14 amino acids long. Germline V gene sequence: CDR1 DFQATT, CDR2 SNEGSKA (reference sequence). The CDR3 loop is CSGLTGVGNQPQHF. The CDR3 nucleotides read TGCAGTGGACTTACAGGGGTTGGCAATCAGCCCCAGCATTTT.

This clonotype was counted many times. J is TRBJ2-1 and V is TRBV7-9; D is undetermined. The CDR3 contains 12 residues. Germline V gene lookup returns CDR1 SEHNR and CDR2 FQNEAQ (reference sequence). V lost 3 bases, J lost 9 bases, and 9 bases lay in between. Here the CDR3 DNA reads TGTGCCAGCAGCTTTCTGTTGGGTGAGCAGTTCTTC. It specifies CASSFLLGEQFF.

This clonotype was observed a few times. The chain carries TRBV13 and TRBJ2-1; D unclear. The CDR3 is 14 amino acids. Germline assignment: CDR1 PRHDT and CDR2 FYEKMQ (reference sequence). The V end was cut by 7 bases, the J end by 4 bases, with 14 bases between. The CDR3 sequence is CASTLGKTYNEQFF. DNA of the CDR3: TGTGCCAGCACCCTGGGGAAGACTTACAATGAGCAGTTCTTC.

V is TRBV6-8 and J is TRBJ2-7, with 11 bases matching TRBD1. Germline V gene data show CDR1 as MNHGY and CDR2 as SAAAGT. There are 14 residues in the CDR3. J was trimmed by 5 bases and V by 4 bases; bases with no gene match: 4. CDR3 protein: CASSSWTGGNEQYF. The CDR3 bases are TGTGCCAGCAGTTCATGGACAGGGGGCAACGAGCAGTACTTC.

This clonotype was seen at least ten times. The V call is TRBV12-3 or TRBV12-4, the J call TRBJ2-5; D perhaps matches TRBD2 (7 bases). The CDR3 covers 14 residues. V was shortened by 5 bases and J by 5 bases, with 15 bases between the two germline ends. The CDR3 nucleotides read TGTGCCAGCAGTACCCCCCCGGGGGGCGAGACCCAGTACTTC. Its protein is CASSTPPGGETQYF.

V and J are TRBV9 and TRBJ1-4; D might be TRBD1 (5 bases). Germline values: CDR1 SGDLS, CDR2 YYNGEE. Trimming took off 0 bases at V and 3 bases at J, with 9 bases between the two ends. The CDR3 extends over 15 amino acids. In DNA form, the CDR3 reads TGTGCCAGCAGCGTAGGGGGGTCTCCTAATGAAAAACTGTTTTTT. It yields the protein CASSVGGSPNEKLFF. The complete variable domain, with remaining parts taken from reference TRBV9 and TRBJ1-4, reads DSGVTQTPKHLITATGQRVTLRCSPRSGDLSVYWYQQSLDQGLQFLIQYYNGEERAKGNILERFSAQQFPDLHSELNLSSLELGDSALYFCASSVGGSPNEKLFFGSGTQLSVL.

The V and J genes are TRBV27 and TRBJ2-2, with D hard to call. The CDR3 contains 15 residues. The V end lost 5 bases, the J end lost 2 bases, and 12 bases lay between the germline ends. CDR1 is MNHEY and CDR2 is SMNVEV in the germline V gene (reference sequence). This CDR3 is CASSPRAPNTGELFF. In DNA, the CDR3 is TGTGCCAGCAGTCCCCGGGCCCCAAACACCGGGGAGCTGTTTTTT.

This clonotype was observed at least ten times. In nucleotides, the CDR3 is TGTGCCAGCAGCTTAAGAGGGGAAGCCTATCGCAATCAGCCCCAGCATTTT. Its protein is CASSLRGEAYRNQPQHF. This chain connects TRBV7-2 to TRBJ1-5, with D possibly matching TRBD1 (5 bases). Germline V gives CDR1 SGHTA, CDR2 FQGNSA. Trimming pared 2 bases from V and 2 bases from J, leaving 16 bases between. This CDR3 comprises 17 residues. The full variable domain, completed using reference TRBV7-2 and TRBJ1-5, is GAGVSQSPSNKVTEKGKDVELRCDPISGHTALYWYRQSLGQGLEFLIYFQGNSAPDKSGLPSDRFSAERTGGSVSTLTIQRTQQEDSAVYLCASSLRGEAYRNQPQHFGDGTRLSIL.

This clonotype was picked up many times. The V and J genes are TRBV7-6 and TRBJ2-1; D possibly uses TRBD1 or TRBD2 (5 bases each). Looked up from germline, CDR1 is SGHVS and CDR2 is FNYEAQ. Trimming shortened V by 5 bases and J by 7 bases, and 15 bases separated the two germline ends. CDR3 length: 14 amino acids. CDR3: CASSDGTTINEQFF. The CDR3 DNA sequence: TGTGCCAGCAGCGATGGGACCACTATAAATGAGCAGTTCTTC.

There are many counts of this clonotype. The DNA of the CDR3 is TGTGCCAGCACACGAGCGGGCACCGGGGAGCTGTTTTTT. Protein: CASTRAGTGELFF. The J gene is TRBJ2-2, the V gene TRBV2; perhaps TRBD2 as D (6 bases). CDR3 size: 13 residues. Trimming pared 7 bases from V and 4 bases from J, leaving 10 bases between. CDR1 and CDR2 from the germline V gene are SNHLY and FYNNEI.

Ten or more counts support this clonotype. The rearrangement uses TRBV3-1 and TRBJ1-2; TRBD1 matches 10 bases. This CDR3 comprises 18 residues. CDR1 is LGHDT and CDR2 is YNNKEL in the germline V gene (reference sequence). After removal of 3 bases from V and 5 bases from J, the junction contained 15 bases not matched to a gene. CDR3 loop: CASSHISSGTGVRYGYTF. CDR3 coding DNA: TGTGCCAGCAGCCACATTTCATCCGGGACAGGGGTACGGTATGGCTACACCTTC.

This clonotype turned up a few times. The rearrangement joins TRBV29-1 to TRBJ2-1; D may be TRBD1 or TRBD2 (6 bases each). The V end lost 6 bases, the J end lost 2 bases, and 14 bases lay between the germline ends. Germline V CDR1 and CDR2: SQVTM, ANQGSEA. The CDR3 loop spans 14 amino acids. The CDR3 here is CSVQAGGAYNEQFF. Here the CDR3 DNA reads TGCAGCGTCCAGGCCGGGGGCGCCTACAATGAGCAGTTCTTC.

This clonotype has ten or more counts. The V and J genes are TRBV7-9 and TRBJ2-7; D is unresolved. This CDR3 contains 12 residues. Germline-derived CDR1 and CDR2 are SEHNR and FQNEAQ (reference sequence). The V end was cut by 1 base, the J end by 7 bases, with 8 bases between. The CDR3 DNA follows: TGTGCCAGCAGCTTAGATCGCCAGGAGCAGTACTTC. The encoded protein is CASSLDRQEQYF.

This clonotype has a count of ten or more. The V call is TRBV7-3, the J call TRBJ2-5; no reliable D call. Per the germline V gene, CDR1 is SGHTA and CDR2 is FQGTGA. CDR3 length: 14 residues. V lost 4 bases and J lost 4, with 13 bases in between. DNA of the CDR3: TGTGCCAGCAGCTCCGGACGGGCAGGAGAGACCCAGTACTTC. The encoded protein is CASSSGRAGETQYF.